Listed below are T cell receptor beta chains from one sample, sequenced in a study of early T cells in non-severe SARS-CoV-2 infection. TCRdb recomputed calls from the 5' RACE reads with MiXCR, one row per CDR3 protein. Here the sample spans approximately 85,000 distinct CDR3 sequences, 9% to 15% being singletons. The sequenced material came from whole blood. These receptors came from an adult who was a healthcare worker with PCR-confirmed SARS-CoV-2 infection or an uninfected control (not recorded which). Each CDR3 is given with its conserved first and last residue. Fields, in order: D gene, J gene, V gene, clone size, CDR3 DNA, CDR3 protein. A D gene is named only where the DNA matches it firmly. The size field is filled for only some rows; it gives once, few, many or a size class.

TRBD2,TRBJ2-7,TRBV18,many,TGTGCCAGCTCACCAATAGCGGGAGGGCCCTACGAGCAGTACTTC,CASSPIAGGPYEQYF
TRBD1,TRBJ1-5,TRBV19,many,TGTGCCAGTAGCCTGGACAGGGAAGGGTATAGCAATCAGCCCCAGCATTTT,CASSLDREGYSNQPQHF
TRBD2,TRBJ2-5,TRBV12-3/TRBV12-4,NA,TGTGCCAGCAGTTTAAGAGGTAGCGGGAGCGTAGGGACCCAGTACTTC,CASSLRGSGSVGTQYF
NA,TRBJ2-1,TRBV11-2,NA,TGTGCCAGCAGCGCGTACAGGAGCTCCTACAATGAGCAGTTCTTC,CASSAYRSSYNEQFF
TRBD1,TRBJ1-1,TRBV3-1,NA,TGTGCCAGCAGCCCCTGGGACAGCCCGAACACTGAAGCTTTCTTT,CASSPWDSPNTEAFF
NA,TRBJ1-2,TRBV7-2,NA,TGTGCCAGCAGCTTAGCTACTGGTCTGGGCTATGGCTACACCTTC,CASSLATGLGYGYTF
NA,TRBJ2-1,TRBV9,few,TGTGCCAGCAGCCAACGCTCCTACAATGAGCAGTTCTTC,CASSQRSYNEQFF
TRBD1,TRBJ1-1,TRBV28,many,TGTGCCAGCAGTTTATCCGGGACAGGGGGCAAGGGAGCTTTCTTT,CASSLSGTGGKGAFF
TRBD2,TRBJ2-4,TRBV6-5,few,TGTGCCAGCAGTTACTCGAAGCTAGCGGGAGCCAAAAACATTCAGTACTTC,CASSYSKLAGAKNIQYF
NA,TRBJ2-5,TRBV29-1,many,TGCAGCGTTGAAGATCTTCGGGTGACCCAGTACTTC,CSVEDLRVTQYF
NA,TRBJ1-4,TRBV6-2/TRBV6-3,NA,TGTGCCAGCAGTTTGGGGAGGGGTGAAAAACTGTTTTTT,CASSLGRGEKLFF
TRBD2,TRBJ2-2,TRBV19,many,TGTGCCAGTAGTATGACTAGCGGTTACACCGGGGAGCTGTTTTTT,CASSMTSGYTGELFF
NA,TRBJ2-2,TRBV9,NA,TGTGCCAGCAGCCCGACGAGAACCACCGGGGAGCTGTTTTTT,CASSPTRTTGELFF
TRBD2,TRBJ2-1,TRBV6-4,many,TGTGCCAGCAGCGCCCCACCAAGCGGGGACGGAGGGAATGAGCAGTTCTTC,CASSAPPSGDGGNEQFF
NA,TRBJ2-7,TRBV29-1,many,TGCAGCGTTGGAATCGGTTCGGGGAGGGAGCAGTACTTC,CSVGIGSGREQYF